Below, 9 T cell receptor beta chains from the same sample are listed, as sequenced in a study of blood T cell repertoires in COVID-19. The repertoire was sequenced with immunoSEQ multiplex PCR; TCRdb's copy has only in-frame clones and lacks some. The data show roughly 25,000 clones, 66% seen once. The material sequenced was peripheral blood. These receptors originate from a man between 60 and 75 years old with active or convalescent COVID-19.

The V call is TRBV15, the J call TRBJ2-3; TRBD2 agrees at 7 bases. The germline CDR1 and CDR2 sequences are LNHNV and YYDKDF (reference sequence). V lost 10 bases and J lost 4; bases outside the gene matches: 5. There are 12 residues in the CDR3. CDR3: CAIQTSADTQYF. The CDR3 DNA reads TGTGCCATCCAAACTAGCGCAGATACGCAGTATTTT.

The chain links TRBV9 to TRBJ1-3; TRBD1 matches 7 bases. The CDR3 length is 14 residues. The ends lost 6 bases at V and 2 bases at J; junction bases unmatched: 5. Germline CDR1 is SGDLS and CDR2 is YYNGEE. The CDR3 loop reads CASKRGQTGNTIYF. The CDR3 DNA sequence: TGTGCCAGCAAAAGGGGGCAAACTGGAAACACCATATATTTT. Supplemented by reference TRBV9 and TRBJ1-3, the full variable domain reads DSGVTQTPKHLITATGQRVTLRCSPRSGDLSVYWYQQSLDQGLQFLIQYYNGEERAKGNILERFSAQQFPDLHSELNLSSLELGDSALYFCASKRGQTGNTIYFGEGSWLTVV.

This chain joins TRBV6-1 and TRBJ2-2; 11 bases line up with TRBD2. With 4 bases clipped from V and 7 bases from J, the junction kept 14 bases outside the gene matches. CDR3 length: 18 residues. Germline CDR1 reads MNHNS; CDR2 reads SASEGT. The CDR3 DNA follows: TGTGCCAGCAGTGCGACTAGTACTAGCGGGAGTAGAAACGGGGAGCTGTTTTTT. Amino acid sequence: CASSATSTSGSRNGELFF.

This sequence joins TRBV10-3 and TRBJ1-5; no firm D call. Germline assignment: CDR1 ENHRY and CDR2 SYGVKD. The ends were cut back, 0 bases at V and 6 bases at J, with 9 bases in the middle. The CDR3 consists of 14 residues. DNA of the CDR3: TGTGCCATCAGTGAGTCGATTTCGGGTCAGCCCCAGCATTTT. Encoded protein: CAISESISGQPQHF.

The chain carries TRBV13 and TRBJ1-3, with unresolved D. V was pared by 4 bases and J by 4 bases, with 11 bases between. Germline V gene data show CDR1 as PRHDT and CDR2 as FYEKMQ (reference sequence). CDR3 length equals 14 residues. CDR3 loop: CASSSSTPGNTIYF. CDR3 DNA: TGTGCCAGCAGCTCCTCTACCCCCGGAAACACCATATATTTT.

A single count supports this clone. The CDR3 DNA is TGTGCCAGCAGCCCCCCAGGGAAGGGAAGATACAATGAGCAGTTCTTC. Translating it yields CASSPPGKGRYNEQFF. The V gene is TRBV9, the J gene TRBJ2-1; a weak D match, TRBD1 (5 bases). This CDR3 is 16 amino acids long. V shed 4 bases and J shed 4 bases, with 18 bases lying between them. Germline V gene data show CDR1 as SGDLS and CDR2 as YYNGEE.

With regard to this clone: One end of the junction varies from germline; a read error may be responsible. CDR3 in amino acids: CAGSSPRGQSNEKLFF. The DNA for the CDR3 is TGTGCCGGCAGTTCTCCGAGAGGACAGAGTAATGAAAAACTGTTTTTT. The V call is TRBV28, the J call TRBJ1-4; tentative D call: TRBD1 (6 bases). The germline CDR1 and CDR2 sequences are MDHEN and SYDVKM. CDR3 length equals 16 residues.

The chain links TRBV29-1 to TRBJ2-3, with D possibly being TRBD2 (5 bases). Germline-derived CDR1 and CDR2 are SQVTM and ANQGSEA. Trimming removed 7 bases at V and 0 bases at J, with 11 bases between. CDR3 length: 13 amino acids. The CDR3 DNA sequence: TGCAGCGGACAACGGACTAGCACAGATACGCAGTATTTT. This codes for CSGQRTSTDTQYF.

V usage is TRBV20-1 and J usage is TRBJ2-7; possible D gene TRBD2, 5 bases. V shed 6 bases and J shed 6 bases, with 9 bases lying between them. CDR1 is DFQATT and CDR2 is SNEGSKA in the germline V gene (reference sequence). This CDR3 is 10 amino acids long. CDR3 bases: TGCAGTGCCGGGGTCTCCGAGCAGTACTTC. Translated, it gives CSAGVSEQYF.